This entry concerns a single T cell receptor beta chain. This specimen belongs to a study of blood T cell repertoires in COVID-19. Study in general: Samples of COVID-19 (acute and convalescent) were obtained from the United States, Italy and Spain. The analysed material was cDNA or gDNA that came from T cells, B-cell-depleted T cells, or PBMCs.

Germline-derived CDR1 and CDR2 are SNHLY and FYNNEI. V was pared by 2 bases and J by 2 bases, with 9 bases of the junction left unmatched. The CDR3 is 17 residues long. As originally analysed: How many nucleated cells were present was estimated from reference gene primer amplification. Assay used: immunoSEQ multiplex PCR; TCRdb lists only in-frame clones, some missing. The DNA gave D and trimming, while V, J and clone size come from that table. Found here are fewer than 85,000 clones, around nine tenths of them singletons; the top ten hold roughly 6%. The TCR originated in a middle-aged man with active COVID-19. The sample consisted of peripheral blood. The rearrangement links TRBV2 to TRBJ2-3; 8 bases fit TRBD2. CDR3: CASSERGPSGHTDTQYF. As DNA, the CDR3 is TGTGCCAGCAGTGAAAGGGGTCCTAGCGGGCACACAGATACGCAGTATTTT.